The present T cell receptor (beta chain) was sequenced within a study of T cell changes during pregnancy in multiple sclerosis (dated by TCRdb to between 2018 and 2021). In the study overall: In women with multiple sclerosis, the researchers looked at how the T cell repertoire shifted as pregnancy progressed.

Receptor amplification or capture employed the immunoSEQ multiplex PCR assay. TCRdb's version of the immuneACCESS table is confined to in-frame rearrangements and falls short of the full clone set. An unresolved V gene accounts for under half of the shortfall where checked; the remainder is of unknown origin. Recorded for this sample are roughly 30,000 clones; 85% to 95% of them occurred a single time. Around 0.38% of the sample belongs to the ten largest clones. With regard to this clone: What this receptor recognizes is not known. Mismatch with germline at one junction end may stem from a read error.

This TCR came from a female donor with multiple sclerosis, enrolled in a pregnancy study. Sequencing used CD4+ T cells from peripheral blood mononuclear cells, obtained in the second trimester of pregnancy.

The base sequence is TGTGCCACCAGCAGAGAGGGCTGGGACAGGGGAATATCATTC. This yields the protein CATSREGWDRGISF. The chain is assembled from TRBV15 and TRBJ2-7, and TRBD1 aligns with 10 junction nucleotides. The germline V gene (reference sequence) supplies CDR1 LNHNV and CDR2 YYDKDF. Including cysteine and phenylalanine, the CDR3 has 14 amino acids. The read is trimmed to its CDR3 DNA, 42 bases read in frame from base 1.